One and the same sample provided the 23 T cell receptor beta chains below, sequenced in a study of regulatory T cells in long-lasting Graves disease. In building TCR beta libraries, iRepertoire HTBI primers were used together with Arm-PCR of CDR3 regions. TCRdb called the multiplex PCR reads again in MiXCR, with one record for every CDR3 protein. The data hold roughly 520,000 distinct CDR3 sequences, with 12% observed a single time. Time point: newly diagnosed GD, antithyroid drugs for less than 3 months. From PBMCs, RNA was extracted and then used to make the TCR library. The same data also contributed to another study, on T cells in Graves' hyperthyroidism and ophthalmopathy.

The sample consisted of peripheral blood mononuclear cells (PBMCs), taken at new diagnosis, from a patient treated with antithyroid drugs. The receptors stem from a woman aged 25 to 39 with Graves disease.

At least ten counts were recorded for this clonotype. The chain employs TRBV10-3 and TRBJ2-7; D is uncertain. The CDR3 covers 16 residues. Trimming pared 0 bases from V and 5 bases from J, leaving 17 bases between. Germline V gene lookup returns CDR1 ENHRY and CDR2 SYGVKD. The CDR3 loop reads CAISESIGYLRHEQYF. In nucleotides, the CDR3 is TGTGCCATCAGTGAGTCGATTGGGTACCTTAGGCACGAGCAGTACTTC.

There are a few counts of this clonotype. The chain employs TRBV20-1 and TRBJ1-1, with D maybe TRBD1 (6 bases). Germline loops: CDR1 DFQATT, CDR2 SNEGSKA (reference sequence). The CDR3 runs to 14 residues. V was clipped by 5 bases and J by 1 base, with 14 bases between them. The CDR3 nucleotides read TGCAGTGCTCCTCCCCCGGGACAGAACACTGAAGCTTTCTTT. As protein: CSAPPPGQNTEAFF.

This clonotype has at least ten counts. The CDR3 sequence: CSALPGQGYSNQPQHF. The CDR3 coding sequence is TGCAGTGCTCTACCGGGACAGGGATATAGCAATCAGCCCCAGCATTTT. This chain joins TRBV20-1 and TRBJ1-5, with TRBD1 matching 9 bases. The germline V gene encodes CDR1 DFQATT and CDR2 SNEGSKA (reference sequence). Losses at the gene ends were 5 bases for V and 0 bases for J; bases not matched to a gene: 8. This CDR3 comprises 16 residues.

This rearrangement joins TRBV11-3 to TRBJ2-1; 7 positions agree with TRBD2. The trim removed 5 bases at V and 6 bases at J, leaving 4 bases unmatched. Germline assignment: CDR1 SGHNT and CDR2 YENEEA. The CDR3 length is 13 residues. In nucleotides, the CDR3 is TGTGCCAGCAGCGTAACTAGCGTCAATGAGCAGTTCTTC. Translating gives CASSVTSVNEQFF. Looking up the rest from reference TRBV11-3 and TRBJ2-1 gives the full variable domain: EAGVVQSPRYKIIEKKQPVAFWCNPISGHNTLYWYLQNLGQGPELLIRYENEEAVDDSQLPKDRFSAERLKGVDSTLKIQPAELGDSAVYLCASSVTSVNEQFFGPGTRLTVL.

This clonotype was found many times. CDR3 nucleotide sequence: TGTGCCAGCAGCCTCGGGGTGGGCATCTCTGGAAACACCATATATTTT. Translation: CASSLGVGISGNTIYF. The gene calls are TRBV7-3 and TRBJ1-3; D unresolved. With 5 bases removed from V and 0 bases from J, the gap between germline ends came to 14 bases. Per germline, CDR1 SGHTA and CDR2 FQGTGA. The CDR3 is 16 residues long.

This clonotype was picked up many times. The J gene is TRBJ2-5, the V gene TRBV24-1, with D possibly matching TRBD2 (6 bases). Germline V gene data show CDR1 as KGHDR and CDR2 as SFDVKD. V gave up 3 bases and J gave up 2 bases, with 12 bases separating them. CDR3 size: 15 residues. The CDR3 sequence: CATSDDGTAQETQYF. CDR3 in DNA: TGTGCCACCAGTGATGACGGGACTGCTCAAGAGACCCAGTACTTC.

The genes are TRBV2 and TRBJ1-6, with TRBD1 matching over 12 bases. This CDR3 comprises 15 residues. V lost 7 bases, J lost 10 bases, and 8 bases stayed unmatched. The germline V gene has CDR1 SNHLY and CDR2 FYNNEI. In DNA form, the CDR3 reads TGTGCCAGCACCTGGGGACAGGGGGCAAAATCACCCCTCCACTTT. Its translation: CASTWGQGAKSPLHF.

This clonotype was counted a few times. No DNA is shown, since the ends of the CDR3 on it are uncertain; the CDR3 is the one TCRdb lists. The chain uses TRBV7-2 and TRBJ2-7; the table's D gene call, TRBD1, was not cross checked with the DNA. Looked up from germline, CDR1 is SGHTA and CDR2 is FQGNSA. The CDR3 length equals 15 residues, ends included. The CDR3 region is CASSSSTGLGHEQYF.

V and J are TRBV2 and TRBJ1-2; no clear D gene. Between the trimmed V and J ends, which lost 6 bases and 4 bases, there was a span of 3 bases. Per germline, CDR1 SNHLY and CDR2 FYNNEI. The CDR3 spans 10 residues. The CDR3 DNA reads TGTGCCAGCAGGGGCTATGGCTACACCTTC. As protein: CASRGYGYTF.

This clonotype was observed many times. The V and J genes are TRBV10-1 and TRBJ2-1, with 10 bases lining up with TRBD1. V shed 8 bases, J shed 6 bases, and the junction held 10 bases outside the gene matches. Germline V gives CDR1 WNHNN, CDR2 SYGVQD (reference sequence). The CDR3 spans 15 residues. The CDR3 DNA is TGCGCCAGCTCTCCCGGGACAGGGGTTAGCAATGAGCAGTTCTTC. As protein: CASSPGTGVSNEQFF.

This clonotype appeared many times. The chain uses TRBV30 and TRBJ2-1; D possibly corresponds to TRBD2 (6 bases). Between the trimmed V and J ends, which lost 2 bases and 0 bases, there was a span of 14 bases. CDR1 is GTSNPN, CDR2 SVGIG, per germline (reference sequence). The CDR3 has 16 residues. In DNA, the CDR3 is TGTGCCTGGAGTTGGGGGGAGCAGCGCTCCTACAATGAGCAGTTCTTC. It translates to CAWSWGEQRSYNEQFF.

Many counts were recorded for this clonotype. The chain has TRBV27 and TRBJ2-1, with no clear D. Germline CDR1 and CDR2: MNHEY and SMNVEV (reference sequence). The CDR3 covers 13 residues. Trimming left V 3 bases short and J 3 bases short, with 6 bases between. CDR3 nucleotides: TGTGCCAGCAGTTTGAAGCGCTACAATGAGCAGTTCTTC. Its protein is CASSLKRYNEQFF.

Ten or more counts support this clonotype. This rearrangement joins TRBV12-5 to TRBJ2-1, with 11 bases that match TRBD2. The CDR3 loop spans 15 amino acids. V lost 1 base to trimming and J lost 8 bases; unmatched junction nucleotides: 4. Germline V CDR1 and CDR2: LGHNT, FRNRAP. As DNA, the CDR3 is TGTGCTAGTGGTTTGGGGACTAGCGGGTTCGATGAGCAGTTCTTC. It is translated as CASGLGTSGFDEQFF.

This clonotype was recorded many times. This chain connects TRBV18 to TRBJ2-7; D unresolved. The CDR3 covers 13 residues. Germline lookup yields CDR1 KGHSH and CDR2 LQKENI. The V and J ends lost 3 bases and 2 bases respectively, with 8 bases between them. DNA of the CDR3: TGTGCCAGCTCACCTTGGGCCGCCTACGAGCAGTACTTC. Encoded protein: CASSPWAAYEQYF.

This clonotype was found many times. V usage is TRBV3-1 and J usage is TRBJ2-7; D is unclear. V was clipped by 2 bases and J by 2 bases, with 4 bases between them. CDR1 LGHDT and CDR2 YNNKEL come from the germline V gene (reference sequence). There are 12 residues in the CDR3. DNA of the CDR3: TGTGCCAGCAGCCAAATACCCTACGAGCAGTACTTC. Its protein is CASSQIPYEQYF.

The chain carries TRBV27 and TRBJ1-5, with D unresolved. V was shortened by 4 bases and J by 9 bases, with 7 bases between the two germline ends. Germline CDR1 and CDR2: MNHEY and SMNVEV (reference sequence). The length of the CDR3 is 11 residues. Written as DNA, the CDR3 is TGTGCCAGCAGTTCAAATTGGCCCCAGCATTTT. Translation gives CASSSNWPQHF.

This clonotype was detected ten times or more. The chain recombines TRBV20-1 with TRBJ1-1; unclear D gene. Per germline, CDR1 DFQATT and CDR2 SNEGSKA (reference sequence). The CDR3 spans 13 residues. V gave up 2 bases and J gave up 3 bases, with 10 bases separating them. The CDR3 is CSARIDQYTEAFF. Written as DNA, the CDR3 is TGCAGTGCTAGAATCGACCAGTACACTGAAGCTTTCTTT.

The table lists this clonotype with many counts. J is TRBJ2-7 and V is TRBV20-1; D may be TRBD1 (5 bases). Germline V gene data show CDR1 as DFQATT and CDR2 as SNEGSKA (reference sequence). V lost 3 bases and J 6 bases, leaving 15 bases between the germline ends. The CDR3 extends over 13 amino acids. The CDR3 DNA follows: TGCAGTGCTAGCCGCGAAGTTACAGGCGAGCAGTACTTC. This gives the protein CSASREVTGEQYF.

This clonotype was observed many times. The chain recombines TRBV6-1 with TRBJ2-5; weak D call: TRBD2 (5 bases). Germline lookup yields CDR1 MNHNS and CDR2 SASEGT. The V end lost 7 bases, the J end lost 4 bases, and 13 bases lay between the germline ends. The CDR3 sequence is 13 residues long. The CDR3: CASKAEVGETQYF. The CDR3, as DNA: TGTGCCAGCAAAGCGGAGGTCGGAGAGACCCAGTACTTC.

This clonotype was counted at least ten times. The chain combines TRBV7-8 with TRBJ1-3, with D hard to call. Trimming cost V 10 bases and J 3 bases, with 13 bases left between them. The CDR3 loop spans 13 amino acids. Germline CDR1 and CDR2: SGHVS and FQNEAQ. CDR3 amino acids: CATGTLNGNTIYF. DNA of the CDR3: TGTGCCACCGGAACTTTAAATGGAAACACCATATATTTT.

This sequence joins TRBV5-6 and TRBJ2-1; 12 bases line up with TRBD2. Germline V gene data show CDR1 as SGHDT and CDR2 as YYEEEE. The CDR3 is 18 amino acids. V lost 3 bases, J lost 3 bases, and 10 bases stayed unmatched. CDR3 sequence (DNA): TGTGCCAGCAGCTCGCTAAGGACTAGCGGGATGGGCTACAATGAGCAGTTCTTC. Its protein product is CASSSLRTSGMGYNEQFF.

This clonotype occurred many times. The gene calls are TRBV2 and TRBJ2-5; weak D call: TRBD2 (6 bases). V lost 11 bases and J lost 5, with 12 bases in between. CDR1 is SNHLY and CDR2 is FYNNEI in the germline V gene. The length of the CDR3 is 11 residues. CDR3 sequence reads: CAGGTRETQYF. As DNA, the CDR3 is TGTGCCGGAGGGACGAGGGAGACCCAGTACTTC.

This clonotype was counted many times. CDR3 sequence reads: CASSPERRTKPYNEQFF. CDR3 sequence (DNA): TGTGCCAGCTCACCAGAACGCCGTACCAAACCCTACAATGAGCAGTTCTTC. The J gene is TRBJ2-1, the V gene TRBV18, with D hard to call. Trimming left V 2 bases short and J 2 bases short, with 16 bases between. This CDR3 has 17 amino acids. The germline V gene encodes CDR1 KGHSH and CDR2 LQKENI.